This T cell receptor (beta chain) was documented in a study of identical twins. Study results and caveats: Conclusions relied on cross-sectional statistical analysis, not following the same donors.

This clonotype appeared a few times. The antigen remains undetermined. A much larger clone lies one base from this, so it may be a read error. Each CDR3 protein gets one entry after TCRdb re-called the 5' RACE reads with MiXCR. The sample gives 1.5 million to 2 million distinct CDR3 sequences, 25% to 35% of which show up once; about 0.3% is in the top ten. The sequenced sample consisted of cord blood. The receptor was derived from a newborn girl in good health.

The CDR3 coding sequence is TGTGCCAGCACTCTGGGCAGGGCCAATCAGCCCCAGCATTTT. Its protein product is CASTLGRANQPQHF. This chain joins TRBV2 and TRBJ1-5; D is perhaps TRBD1 (5 bases). The length of the CDR3 is 14 residues. The germline V gene has CDR1 SNHLY and CDR2 FYNNEI. The V and J ends lost 7 bases and 3 bases respectively, with 13 bases between them. Using reference TRBV2 and TRBJ1-5 for the parts outside the CDR3, the full variable domain is EPEVTQTPSHQVTQMGQEVILRCVPISNHLYFYWYRQILGQKVEFLVSFYNNEISEKSEIFDDQFSVERPDGSNFTLKIRSTKLEDSAMYFCASTLGRANQPQHFGDGTRLSIL.